This TCR beta chain was found in a study of glioma-infiltrating T cells. V was trimmed by 0 bases and J by 6 bases, leaving 11 bases between them. The CDR3 extends over 14 amino acids. Germline V lookup: CDR1 SGHVS, CDR2 FNYEAQ. In this sample, this clonotype turned up many times. Its antigen is unknown. The study, taken as a whole, reports: Above-expected tissue-blood divergence occurred in all gliomas, most in low-grade ones. Tissue and blood shared very few CDR3 sequences.

Using RNA template, CDR3s of TCR alpha and beta were amplified with iRepertoire arm-PCR. Input was about 85-400 ng of tissue mRNA or PBMC total RNA. TCRdb recomputed calls from the multiplex PCR reads with MiXCR, one row per CDR3 protein. This table has about 89,000 distinct CDR3 sequences, about a quarter appearing once. This clonotype originated in a human donor with low-grade glioma or glioblastoma, undergoing nonglioma brain surgery, or in good health (not recorded which). The chain uses TRBV7-6 and TRBJ1-1; D is perhaps TRBD1 (6 bases). The specimen sequenced was glioma tissue, nonneoplastic brain tissue, or PBMCs (not recorded which). This CDR3 reads CASSLAQGSSEAFF. DNA for the CDR3: TGTGCCAGCAGCTTAGCCCAGGGGAGTTCTGAAGCTTTCTTT.